The entry below describes one TCR beta chain. Data came from immunoSEQ multiplex PCR; TCRdb stores just in-frame clones and leaves some out. Among about 170,000 clones listed, around nine tenths were seen once. The sample is drawn from a study of control samples from healthy donors and cancer patients. This CDR3 contains 15 residues. Trimming took off 3 bases at V and 0 bases at J, with 12 bases between the two ends. Germline V lookup: CDR1 SGHRS, CDR2 YFSETQ. This chain joins TRBV5-1 and TRBJ1-2; D unclear. The TCR sequence derives from a woman aged 25 to 39 in good health. Sequencing used blood. CDR3 sequence: CASSWTPDSNYGYTF. The CDR3 DNA follows: TGCGCCAGCAGCTGGACCCCGGACTCTAACTATGGCTACACCTTC.